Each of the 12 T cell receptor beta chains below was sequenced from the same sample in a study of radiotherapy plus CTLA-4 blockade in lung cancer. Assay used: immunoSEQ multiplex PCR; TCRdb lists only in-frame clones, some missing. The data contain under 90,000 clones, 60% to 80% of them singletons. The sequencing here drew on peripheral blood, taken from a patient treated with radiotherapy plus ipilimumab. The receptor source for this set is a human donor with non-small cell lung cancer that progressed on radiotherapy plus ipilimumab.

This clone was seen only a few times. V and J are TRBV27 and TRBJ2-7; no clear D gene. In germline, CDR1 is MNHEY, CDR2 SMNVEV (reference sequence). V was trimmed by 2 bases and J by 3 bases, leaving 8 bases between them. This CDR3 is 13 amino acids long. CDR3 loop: CASSLALGYEQYF. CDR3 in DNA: TGTGCCAGCAGTTTAGCTCTCGGCTACGAGCAGTACTTC.

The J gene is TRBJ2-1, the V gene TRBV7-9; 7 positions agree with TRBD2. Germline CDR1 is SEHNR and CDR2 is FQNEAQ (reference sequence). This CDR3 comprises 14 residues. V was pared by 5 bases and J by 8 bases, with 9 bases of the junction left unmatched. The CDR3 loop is CASSHRGVSDEQFF. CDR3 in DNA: TGTGCCAGCAGCCACCGGGGGGTTAGCGATGAGCAGTTCTTC.

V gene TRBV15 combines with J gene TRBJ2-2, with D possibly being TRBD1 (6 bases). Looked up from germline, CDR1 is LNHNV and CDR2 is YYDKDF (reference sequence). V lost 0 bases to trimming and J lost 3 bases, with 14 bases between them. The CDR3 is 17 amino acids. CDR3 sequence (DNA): TGTGCCACCAGCAGAGACCGTTATGGACAGTACACCGGGGAGCTGTTTTTT. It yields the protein CATSRDRYGQYTGELFF.

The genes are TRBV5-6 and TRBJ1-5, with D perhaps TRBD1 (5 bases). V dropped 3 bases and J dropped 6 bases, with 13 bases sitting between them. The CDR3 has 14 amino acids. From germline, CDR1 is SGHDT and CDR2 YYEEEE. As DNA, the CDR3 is TGTGCCAGCAGCTCCGTGGGGGAGACTCAGCCCCAGCATTTT. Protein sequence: CASSSVGETQPQHF.

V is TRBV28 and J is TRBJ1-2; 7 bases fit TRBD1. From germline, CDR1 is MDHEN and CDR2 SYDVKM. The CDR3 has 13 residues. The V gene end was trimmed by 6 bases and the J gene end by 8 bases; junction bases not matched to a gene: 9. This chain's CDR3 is CASSLQGIRGYTF. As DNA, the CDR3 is TGTGCCAGCAGCTTACAGGGGATCCGGGGCTACACCTTC.

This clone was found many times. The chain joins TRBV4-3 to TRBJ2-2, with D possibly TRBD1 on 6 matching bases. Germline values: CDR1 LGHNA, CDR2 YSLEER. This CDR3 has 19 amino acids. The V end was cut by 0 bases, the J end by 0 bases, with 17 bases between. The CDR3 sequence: CASSQDNAAGASNTGELFF. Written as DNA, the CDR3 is TGCGCCAGCAGCCAAGATAATGCGGCAGGGGCCTCGAACACCGGGGAGCTGTTTTTT.

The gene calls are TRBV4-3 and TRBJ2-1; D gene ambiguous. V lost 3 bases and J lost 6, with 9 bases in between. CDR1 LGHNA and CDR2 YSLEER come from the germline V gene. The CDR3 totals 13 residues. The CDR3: CASSHPDTNEQFF. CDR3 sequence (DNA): TGCGCCAGCAGCCACCCCGACACCAATGAGCAGTTCTTC.

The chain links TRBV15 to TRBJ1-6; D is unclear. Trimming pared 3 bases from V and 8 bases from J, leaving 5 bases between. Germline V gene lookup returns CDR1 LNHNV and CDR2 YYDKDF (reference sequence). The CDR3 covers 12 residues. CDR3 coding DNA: TGTGCCACCAGCAGTAGAGATTCACCCCTCCACTTT. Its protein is CATSSRDSPLHF.

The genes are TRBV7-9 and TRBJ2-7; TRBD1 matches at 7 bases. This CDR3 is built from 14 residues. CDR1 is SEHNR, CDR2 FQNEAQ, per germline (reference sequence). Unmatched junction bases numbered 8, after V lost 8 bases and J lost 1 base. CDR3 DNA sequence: TGTGCCAGCGGGGACAGTGCGAATTCCTACGAGCAGTACTTC. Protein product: CASGDSANSYEQYF.

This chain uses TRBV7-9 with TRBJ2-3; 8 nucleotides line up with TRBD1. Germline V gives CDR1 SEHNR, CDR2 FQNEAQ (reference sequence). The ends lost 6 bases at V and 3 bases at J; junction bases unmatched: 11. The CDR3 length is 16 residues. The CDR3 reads CASSSPRTGLTDTQYF. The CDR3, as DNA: TGTGCCAGCAGTTCACCGAGGACAGGGTTGACAGATACGCAGTATTTT.

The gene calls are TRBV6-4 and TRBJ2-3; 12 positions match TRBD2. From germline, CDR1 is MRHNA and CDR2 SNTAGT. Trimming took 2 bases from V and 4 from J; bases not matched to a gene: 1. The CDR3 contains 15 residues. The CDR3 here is CASSDTSGGPDTQYF. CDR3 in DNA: TGTGCCAGCAGTGACACTAGCGGGGGGCCAGATACGCAGTATTTT.

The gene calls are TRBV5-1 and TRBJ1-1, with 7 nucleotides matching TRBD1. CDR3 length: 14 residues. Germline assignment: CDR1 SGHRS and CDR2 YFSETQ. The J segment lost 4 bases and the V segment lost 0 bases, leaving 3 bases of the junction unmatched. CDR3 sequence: CASSLEGAGTEAFF. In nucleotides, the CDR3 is TGCGCCAGCAGCTTGGAGGGGGCCGGCACTGAAGCTTTCTTT.